Presented here are 20 T cell receptor beta chains from one specimen sequenced in a study of a mutant IDH1 vaccine in newly diagnosed glioma. The method was immunoSEQ multiplex PCR; TCRdb's version includes in-frame clones alone and lacks a portion of them. Altogether tens of thousands of clones are present, around 90% being singletons, with the ten largest covering 0.56%. These receptors lack a known antigen. The time point denotes: week 5, during vaccination. With topical imiquimod, each dose of the vaccine consisted of 300 ug of mutant IDH1 20-mer peptide. Here the sequenced sample was PBMCs, taken from a glioma patient whose treatment included an IDH1 peptide vaccine. These receptors all stem from a woman in her 50s with glioma.

V is TRBV9 and J is TRBJ2-7; 7 bases map to TRBD2. The CDR3 totals 16 residues. Germline CDR1 is SGDLS and CDR2 is YYNGEE. V gave up 0 bases and J gave up 2 bases; unmatched junction bases: 8. CDR3 sequence reads: CASSVVASGGTYEQYF. In DNA, the CDR3 is TGTGCCAGCAGCGTAGTGGCTAGCGGAGGGACCTACGAGCAGTACTTC.

The V gene is TRBV5-1, the J gene TRBJ2-1, with D perhaps matching TRBD1 (5 bases). CDR1 is SGHRS and CDR2 is YFSETQ in the germline V gene. V lost 2 bases and J 3 bases, leaving 9 bases between the germline ends. The CDR3 spans 14 residues. The CDR3 nucleotides read TGCGCCAGCAGCTTAGGGGCAAGCTACAATGAGCAGTTCTTC. It yields the protein CASSLGASYNEQFF. Based on the CDR3 plus reference TRBV5-1 and TRBJ2-1, the full variable domain is KAGVTQTPRYLIKTRGQQVTLSCSPISGHRSVSWYQQTPGQGLQFLFEYFSETQRNKGNFPGRFSGRQFSNSRSEMNVSTLELGDSALYLCASSLGASYNEQFFGPGTRLTVL.

The chain couples TRBV10-1 to TRBJ1-1; D perhaps matches TRBD1 (5 bases). CDR1 is WNHNN and CDR2 is SYGVQD in the germline V gene (reference sequence). Trimming removed 3 bases at V and 6 bases at J, with 11 bases between. The CDR3 contains 13 residues. DNA of the CDR3: TGCGCCAGCAGTGAAGGAGGGGCCCCTGAAGCTTTCTTT. It specifies CASSEGGAPEAFF.

The gene calls are TRBV18 and TRBJ2-2, with no clear D. The CDR3 loop spans 13 amino acids. V was shortened by 0 bases and J by 4 bases, with 3 bases between the two germline ends. Looked up from germline, CDR1 is KGHSH and CDR2 is LQKENI. This chain's CDR3 is CASSPPLTGELFF. CDR3 bases: TGTGCCAGCTCACCACCTCTCACCGGGGAGCTGTTTTTT.

This CDR3 reads CASSLSQKGDEQFF. The CDR3 DNA is TGCGCCAGCAGCTTGTCACAGAAGGGCGATGAGCAGTTCTTC. The chain carries TRBV5-1 and TRBJ2-1; D is unresolved. The V gene's germline CDR1 is SGHRS and CDR2 YFSETQ. The CDR3 extends over 14 amino acids. The V and J ends lost 1 base and 8 bases respectively, with 13 bases between them.

The chain uses TRBV5-1 and TRBJ2-3; D possibly corresponds to TRBD2 (5 bases). Trimming took 4 bases from V and 2 from J, leaving 11 bases between them. The V gene's germline CDR1 is SGHRS and CDR2 YFSETQ. CDR3 length: 14 amino acids. The CDR3 sequence is CASSVGLSTDTQYF. In DNA, the CDR3 is TGCGCCAGCAGCGTCGGACTCTCCACAGATACGCAGTATTTT.

The rearrangement links TRBV7-2 to TRBJ1-2, with D uncertain. This CDR3 comprises 13 residues. V shed 5 bases and J shed 6 bases, with 13 bases lying between them. Per germline, CDR1 SGHTA and CDR2 FQGNSA. In nucleotides, the CDR3 is TGTGCCAGCAGCCCCAGAAGGGCGGATGGCTACACCTTC. Residues: CASSPRRADGYTF.

This clone was detected once. The CDR3 DNA is TGTGCCAGCAGTCAGACAGGGAACAGGGAGCAGTACTTC. Protein sequence: CASSQTGNREQYF. The chain employs TRBV6-5 and TRBJ2-7; 7 bases align to TRBD1. The CDR3 runs 13 residues. CDR1 and CDR2 (germline): MNHEY, SVGAGI. V was clipped by 5 bases and J by 7 bases; unmatched bases: 8.

The CDR3 DNA follows: TGCGCCAGCAGTGAGTCGACGGCGGGAGCCCCTCTGGATGAGCAGTTCTTC. It is translated as CASSESTAGAPLDEQFF. The chain uses TRBV10-1 and TRBJ2-1; TRBD2 matches 7 bases. V shed 0 bases, J shed 8 bases, and the junction held 13 bases outside the gene matches. The length of the CDR3 is 17 residues. CDR1 is WNHNN, CDR2 SYGVQD, per germline (reference sequence).

CDR3: CASVLRQAPTHEQYF. In nucleotides, the CDR3 is TGTGCCAGCGTATTGAGACAGGCCCCTACCCACGAGCAGTACTTC. This sequence joins TRBV27 and TRBJ2-7; D possibly corresponds to TRBD1 (6 bases). CDR1 is MNHEY and CDR2 is SMNVEV in the germline V gene (reference sequence). V lost 8 bases and J lost 5, with 22 bases in between. The length of the CDR3 is 15 residues.

The chain joins TRBV18 to TRBJ2-3; D unresolved. V was clipped by 6 bases and J by 8 bases, with 18 bases between them. Germline lookup yields CDR1 KGHSH and CDR2 LQKENI. The CDR3 loop spans 14 amino acids. The CDR3 coding sequence is TGTGCCAGCTCGTATCAGCTTGCGGAGTTTACGCAGTATTTT. Protein sequence: CASSYQLAEFTQYF.

V gene TRBV11-2 combines with J gene TRBJ2-1; D not resolved. The CDR3 has 13 amino acids. In germline, CDR1 is SGHAT, CDR2 FQNNGV. Trimming took 6 bases from V and 9 from J, leaving 15 bases between them. CDR3 nucleotide sequence: TGTGCCAGCAGTTCCCCCCGGCGCCCTGAGCAGTTCTTC. It codes for CASSSPRRPEQFF.

The chain has TRBV7-8 and TRBJ2-4, with D uncertain. V was shortened by 5 bases and J by 7 bases, with 12 bases between the two germline ends. Germline CDR1 is SGHVS and CDR2 is FQNEAQ. This CDR3 spans 13 amino acids. This chain's CDR3 is CASSAGPRNIQYF. Written as DNA, the CDR3 is TGTGCCAGCAGCGCCGGGCCAAGGAACATTCAGTACTTC. The whole variable domain, remainder taken from reference TRBV7-8 and TRBJ2-4, is GAGVSQSPRYKVAKRGQDVALRCDPISGHVSLFWYQQALGQGPEFLTYFQNEAQLDKSGLPSDRFFAERPEGSVSTLKIQRTQQEDSAVYLCASSAGPRNIQYFGAGTRLSVL.

This chain links TRBV28 with TRBJ1-5; a possible D gene is TRBD1 (5 bases). The germline V gene has CDR1 MDHEN and CDR2 SYDVKM. CDR3 length equals 16 residues. The V end lost 2 bases, the J end lost 3 bases, and 14 bases lay between the germline ends. The DNA of the CDR3 is TGTGCCAGCAGTTTAACGGGGAAGGGGCCCAATCAGCCCCAGCATTTT. Translating gives CASSLTGKGPNQPQHF. The full variable domain, its missing parts supplied by reference TRBV28 and TRBJ1-5, is DVKVTQSSRYLVKRTGEKVFLECVQDMDHENMFWYRQDPGLGLRLIYFSYDVKMKEKGDIPEGYSVSREKKERFSLILESASTNQTSMYLCASSLTGKGPNQPQHFGDGTRLSIL.

The chain joins TRBV4-1 to TRBJ2-3, with D tentatively TRBD2 (5 bases). Germline V lookup: CDR1 MGHRA, CDR2 YSYEKL. CDR3 length: 17 residues. Trimming pared 2 bases from V and 1 base from J, leaving 16 bases between. The CDR3 is CASSQTRARKGTDTQYF. The CDR3 region has the DNA TGCGCCAGCAGCCAAACGAGGGCCAGGAAAGGCACAGATACGCAGTATTTT.

The chain has TRBV5-1 and TRBJ1-6; TRBD1 agrees at 7 bases. The V and J ends lost 0 bases and 4 bases, in that order; junction bases with no gene match: 7. CDR3 length equals 17 residues. CDR1 and CDR2 from the germline V gene are SGHRS and YFSETQ. CDR3 DNA: TGCGCCAGCAGCTTGGAGGGACAGAACTTTTATAATTCACCCCTCCACTTT. Translation: CASSLEGQNFYNSPLHF.

The genes are TRBV5-6 and TRBJ2-5; 7 bases align to TRBD1. The DNA end lines up better with TRBJ2-7; the J call may be wrong. Germline CDR1 is SGHDT and CDR2 is YYEEEE. The CDR3 is 13 residues long. CDR3 in amino acids: CASSLNRGYEQYF. CDR3 in DNA: TGTGCCAGCAGCCTGAACAGGGGTTACGAGCAGTACTTC.

The CDR3 is CASSPWAGGQGGIEQYF. The CDR3 DNA sequence: TGTGCCAGCAGCCCCTGGGCGGGGGGACAGGGAGGTATCGAGCAGTACTTC. The rearrangement links TRBV7-9 to TRBJ2-7; possible D gene TRBD1, 9 bases. Trimming stripped 5 bases from V and 6 bases from J, with 26 bases between. There are 17 residues in the CDR3. Germline V gives CDR1 SEHNR, CDR2 FQNEAQ (reference sequence).

The chain is built from TRBV5-1 and TRBJ2-4; TRBD1 aligns across 8 bases. CDR3 length: 15 residues. CDR1 is SGHRS and CDR2 is YFSETQ in the germline V gene. The V and J ends lost 3 bases and 7 bases, in that order; junction bases with no gene match: 9. CDR3 region: CASSWAGGAGNIQYF. DNA for the CDR3: TGCGCCAGCAGCTGGGCAGGGGGCGCCGGGAACATTCAGTACTTC.

The V and J genes are TRBV5-6 and TRBJ1-4; no reliable D call. The germline gives CDR1 SGHDT, CDR2 YYEEEE. V was clipped by 2 bases and J by 0 bases, with 11 bases between them. This CDR3 contains 16 residues. The CDR3 here is CASSLGPWATNEKLFF. The CDR3 DNA is TGTGCCAGCAGCTTAGGGCCCTGGGCAACTAATGAAAAACTGTTTTTT. Full variable domain (remainder filled in from reference TRBV5-6 and TRBJ1-4): DAGVTQSPTHLIKTRGQQVTLRCSPKSGHDTVSWYQQALGQGPQFIFQYYEEEERQRGNFPDRFSGHQFPNYSSELNVNALLLGDSALYLCASSLGPWATNEKLFFGSGTQLSVL.